What follows describes a single T cell receptor (beta chain). What it binds is not known. The sample originates from a study of response to subunit inactivated influenza vaccine. General study findings and limits: Authors suggested each seasonal flu vaccination may recruit only limited numbers of new T cells.

This CDR3 region has 16 residues. The germline CDR1 and CDR2 sequences are SGHRS and YFSETQ. J gave up 5 bases and V 0 bases, and 7 bases lay outside the gene matches. Each CDR3 protein gets one entry after TCRdb re-called the RT-PCR reads with MiXCR. Here the sample spans about half a million distinct CDR3 sequences, approximately 11% being singletons. This TCR was recovered from a man aged 50 or older who received an inactivated influenza vaccine. The input for sequencing was PBMCs from blood, taken about 6 weeks after vaccination. The gene calls are TRBV5-1 and TRBJ2-5; 10 nucleotides match TRBD1. CDR3 amino acids: CASSLGLTGGTETQYF. For the CDR3, the DNA is TGCGCCAGCAGCTTGGGTCTGACAGGGGGCACGGAGACCCAGTACTTC.